The 6 T cell receptor beta chains presented below share a single source sample, sequenced in a study of blood T cell repertoires in COVID-19. Here immunoSEQ multiplex PCR was the method, and the copy in TCRdb shows in-frame clones only, minus some. This sample has over 150,000 clones, with about 87% found just once. The material sequenced was peripheral blood. Receptors originate from a man between 40 and 49 years old with active or convalescent COVID-19.

The genes are TRBV29-1 and TRBJ1-2; D might be TRBD1 (5 bases). Germline values: CDR1 SQVTM, CDR2 ANQGSEA. CDR3 size: 12 residues. Trimming stripped 7 bases from V and 3 bases from J, with 12 bases between. In DNA form, the CDR3 reads TGCAGCGGGGGGGACGGGGACTATGGCTACACCTTC. This codes for CSGGDGDYGYTF.

This clone has only one observation. This chain joins TRBV29-1 and TRBJ1-1, with a tentative D call TRBD1 (5 bases). There are 13 residues in the CDR3. Per the germline V gene, CDR1 is SQVTM and CDR2 is ANQGSEA. V was clipped by 7 bases and J by 1 base, with 13 bases between them. CDR3 amino acids: CSARDRQNTEAFF. The CDR3 DNA reads TGCAGCGCCCGTGACAGACAGAACACTGAAGCTTTCTTT.

The gene calls are TRBV15 and TRBJ1-5; 10 positions match TRBD1. Losses at the gene ends were 3 bases for V and 5 bases for J; bases not matched to a gene: 4. Germline CDR1 LNHNV, CDR2 YYDKDF (reference sequence). The CDR3 extends over 15 amino acids. In DNA, the CDR3 is TGTGCCACCAGCAGGACAGGGGGCGTAGATCAGCCCCAGCATTTT. Translation: CATSRTGGVDQPQHF.

This rearrangement joins TRBV10-2 to TRBJ2-5; a possible D gene is TRBD2 (6 bases). Germline V gene lookup returns CDR1 WSHSY and CDR2 SAAADI. The CDR3 loop spans 13 amino acids. Trimming took off 5 bases at V and 3 bases at J, with 10 bases between the two ends. CDR3 amino acids: CASSFGGKETQYF. In DNA form, the CDR3 reads TGCGCCAGCAGTTTCGGAGGGAAAGAGACCCAGTACTTC.

The V and J genes are TRBV15 and TRBJ2-3, with D maybe TRBD1 (6 bases). This CDR3 has 18 residues. CDR1 and CDR2 (germline): LNHNV, YYDKDF (reference sequence). Trimming cost V 1 base and J 6 bases, with 23 bases left between them. The CDR3: CATSRGDAGTKAGDTQYF. DNA of the CDR3: TGTGCCACCAGCAGAGGGGACGCCGGGACAAAAGCCGGGGATACGCAGTATTTT.

V and J are TRBV11-1 and TRBJ2-1; 10 bases map to TRBD2. V lost 5 bases, J lost 9 bases, and 10 bases stayed unmatched. Germline values: CDR1 SGHAT, CDR2 FQDESV (reference sequence). This CDR3 contains 15 residues. Here the CDR3 DNA reads TGTGCCAGCAGCCCCAGAATAGCGGGGGGAAGTGAGCAGTTCTTC. Encoded protein: CASSPRIAGGSEQFF.